Listed here is a single T cell receptor (beta chain). There are a few counts of this clonotype. Its antigen remains undetermined. No much larger clonotype is one base removed from it; base qualities were not supplied. V sheds 5 bases and J sheds 8 bases, leaving 13 bases between their ends. The CDR3 contains 14 residues, cysteine and phenylalanine counted. Only the CDR3 portion is preserved as DNA: 42 bases, with reading frame beginning at the first base. TCR cDNA was synthesized by 5'RACE template switching, which introduced a universal primer site and unique molecular identifiers. Priming for cDNA synthesis came from both the TCR alpha and TCR beta constant segments. Libraries were amplified in two PCR steps, with sample barcodes and sequencing adapters added in the second step. Libraries were sequenced on Illumina HiSeq 2500 (2x100 bp) or NovaSeq (2x150 bp). The paper's data handling went like this. MIGEC was used to demultiplex reads and collapse the reads into UMI consensus sequences, and MiXCR was used for V(D)J alignment. Vaccine-responding clonotypes were defined with edgeR using replicate PBMC samples, requiring FDR below 0.01 and a log2 fold change above 5 up to day 15. Bulk clonotypes were assigned CD4 or CD8 identity according to which sequenced CD4 or CD8 repertoire held them at higher abundance. TCRdb reanalyzed the raw reads on its own, using fastp at Q25 for trimming and MiXCR for clone calling, and kept in-frame beta chains. CDR3 protein sequences are deduplicated, and each keeps its most common genes and DNA. The V and J calls and clone size are TCRdb's, not the authors'. The sample has 250,000 to 350,000 distinct CDR3 sequences on record, around 6.8% of them singletons. Together, the top ten hold roughly a sixth of the sample.

Per the publication, the treatment or condition label means: live attenuated yellow fever vaccine strain. At each blood-draw timepoint, two biological replicates of bulk PBMCs were obtained. A standard Ficoll-Paque protocol was used to isolate PBMCs from peripheral blood. TriZol was used to extract RNA from bulk PBMCs, from CD4 and CD8 fractions, and from dextramer-positive and dextramer-negative fractions. The data were obtained in a study of T cells after yellow fever vaccination (dated by TCRdb to between 2019 and 2020). Regarding the research as a whole: Libraries from fractions with low cell numbers were prepared with the SMART-Seq v4 Ultra Low Input RNA kit. Blood was drawn at multiple timepoints before and after primary and secondary immunization, with bulk PBMC replicates and cell subsets isolated. To follow T-cell clones before and after primary and booster YFV17D yellow fever vaccination, bulk TCR alpha and beta repertoires were sequenced over time. Two healthy male donors made up the cohort, one aged 18 to 29 years and the other aged 30 to 40 years.

Broader findings and caveats from the paper: The secondary T-cell response was weaker than the primary response but faster, peaking on day 5 instead of day 15. A small share of clonotypes occurred in both CD4 and CD8 compartments, likely arising from convergent recombination. After the booster, most clones that had expanded after primary vaccination were detected again (around 97% of CD4 and roughly nine tenths of CD8), suggesting broad maintenance of memory. Computational filtering was needed because FACS-sorted repertoires could contain abundant contaminating clonotypes from the bulk population. Because only a couple of donors were included in the study, the extent to which the findings can be generalized is limited.

In this chain, TRBV12-3 or TRBV12-4 is recombined with TRBJ1-6; TRBD1 could be the D gene, as 6 bases match. The receptor was isolated from a man aged 18 to 29 who received the YFV17D yellow fever vaccine. This specimen was PBMCs, taken about 41 days after the first yellow fever vaccination. The DNA reads TGTGCCAGCAGTGCACAGGGAAGGGATTCACCCCTCCACTTT. Translated, it gives CASSAQGRDSPLHF.